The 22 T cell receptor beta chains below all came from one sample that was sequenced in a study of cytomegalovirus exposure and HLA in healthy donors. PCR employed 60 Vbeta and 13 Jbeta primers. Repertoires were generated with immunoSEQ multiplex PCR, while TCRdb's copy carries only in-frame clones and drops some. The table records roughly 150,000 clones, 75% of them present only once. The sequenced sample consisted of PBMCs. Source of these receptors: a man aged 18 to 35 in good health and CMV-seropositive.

In DNA form, the CDR3 reads TGTGCCAGCAGTTTAACTAGCGGGAGGCAGTTCTTC. It codes for CASSLTSGRQFF. The rearrangement joins TRBV27 to TRBJ2-1; TRBD2 agrees at 11 bases. V lost 2 bases and J lost 12; bases outside the gene matches: 0. Germline values: CDR1 MNHEY, CDR2 SMNVEV (reference sequence). The CDR3 sequence is 12 residues long.

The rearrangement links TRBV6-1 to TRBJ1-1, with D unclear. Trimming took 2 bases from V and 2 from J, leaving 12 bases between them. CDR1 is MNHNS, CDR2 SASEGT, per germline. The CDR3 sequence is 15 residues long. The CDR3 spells CASSEYTVSNTEAFF. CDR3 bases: TGTGCCAGCAGTGAATATACGGTGAGCAACACTGAAGCTTTCTTT.

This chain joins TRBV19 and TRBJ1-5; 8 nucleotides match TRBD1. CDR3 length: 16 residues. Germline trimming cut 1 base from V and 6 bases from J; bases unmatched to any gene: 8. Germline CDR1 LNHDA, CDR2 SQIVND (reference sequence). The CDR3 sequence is CASSIAAGGPLQPQHF. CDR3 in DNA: TGTGCCAGTAGTATAGCGGCAGGGGGCCCCCTTCAGCCCCAGCATTTT. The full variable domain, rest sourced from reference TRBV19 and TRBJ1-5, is DGGITQSPKYLFRKEGQNVTLSCEQNLNHDAMYWYRQDPGQGLRLIYYSQIVNDFQKGDIAEGYSVSREKKESFPLTVTSAQKNPTAFYLCASSIAAGGPLQPQHFGDGTRLSIL.

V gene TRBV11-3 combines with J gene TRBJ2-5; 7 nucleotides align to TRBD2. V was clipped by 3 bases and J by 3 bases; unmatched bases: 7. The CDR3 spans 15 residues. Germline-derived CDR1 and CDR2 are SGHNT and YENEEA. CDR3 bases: TGTGCCAGCAGCTTTAAGGGAGGGCCGGAAGAGACCCAGTACTTC. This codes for CASSFKGGPEETQYF.

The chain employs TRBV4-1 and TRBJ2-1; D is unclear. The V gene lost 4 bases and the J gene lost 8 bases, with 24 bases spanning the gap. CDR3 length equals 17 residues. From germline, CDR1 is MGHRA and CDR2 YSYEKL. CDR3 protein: CASSPVVRAAVLDEQFF. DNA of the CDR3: TGCGCCAGCAGCCCGGTGGTCCGCGCTGCCGTTCTGGATGAGCAGTTCTTC.

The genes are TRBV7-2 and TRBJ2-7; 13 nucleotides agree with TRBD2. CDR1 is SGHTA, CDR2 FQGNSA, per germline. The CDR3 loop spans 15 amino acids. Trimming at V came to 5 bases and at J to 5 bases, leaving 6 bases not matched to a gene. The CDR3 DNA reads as TGTGCCAGCAGCCACACTAGCGGGAGGGCCCACGAGCAGTACTTC. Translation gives CASSHTSGRAHEQYF.

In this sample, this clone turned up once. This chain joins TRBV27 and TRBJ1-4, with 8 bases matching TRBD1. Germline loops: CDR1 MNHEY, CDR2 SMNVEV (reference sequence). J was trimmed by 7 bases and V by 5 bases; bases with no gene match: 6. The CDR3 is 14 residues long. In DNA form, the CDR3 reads TGTGCCAGCAGTCGGACAGGGATCAGTGAAAAACTGTTTTTT. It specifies CASSRTGISEKLFF.

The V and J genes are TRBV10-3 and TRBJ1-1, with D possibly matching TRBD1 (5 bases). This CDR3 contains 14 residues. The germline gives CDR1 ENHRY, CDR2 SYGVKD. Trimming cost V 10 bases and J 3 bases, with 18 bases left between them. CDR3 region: CATRGREADTEAFF. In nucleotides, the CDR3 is TGTGCCACCCGGGGCAGGGAGGCTGACACTGAAGCTTTCTTT.

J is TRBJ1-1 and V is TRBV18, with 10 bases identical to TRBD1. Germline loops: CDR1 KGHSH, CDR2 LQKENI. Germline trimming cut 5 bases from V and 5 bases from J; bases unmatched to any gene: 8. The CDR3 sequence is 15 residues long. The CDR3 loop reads CASSTWTGGGTEAFF. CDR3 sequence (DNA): TGTGCCAGCTCAACATGGACAGGGGGGGGGACTGAAGCTTTCTTT.

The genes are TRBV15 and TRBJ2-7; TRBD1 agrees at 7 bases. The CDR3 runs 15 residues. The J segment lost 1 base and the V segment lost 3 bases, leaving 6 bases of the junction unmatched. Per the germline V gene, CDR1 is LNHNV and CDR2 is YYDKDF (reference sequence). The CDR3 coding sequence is TGTGCCACCAGCAGGGTCAGGGGGAAGTCCTACGAGCAGTACTTC. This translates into CATSRVRGKSYEQYF.

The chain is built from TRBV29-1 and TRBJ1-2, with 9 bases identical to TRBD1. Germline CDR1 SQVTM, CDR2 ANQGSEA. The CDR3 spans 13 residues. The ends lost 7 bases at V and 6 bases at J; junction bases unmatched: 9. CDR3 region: CSAARTGADGYTF. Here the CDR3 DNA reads TGCAGCGCCGCTCGGACAGGGGCGGATGGCTACACCTTC.

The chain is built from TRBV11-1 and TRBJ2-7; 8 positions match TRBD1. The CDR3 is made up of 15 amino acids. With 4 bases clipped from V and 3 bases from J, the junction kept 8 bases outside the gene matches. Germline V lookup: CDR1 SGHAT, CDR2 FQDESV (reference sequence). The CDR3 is CASSSPGTGVYEQYF. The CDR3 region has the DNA TGTGCCAGCAGCTCACCGGGGACAGGTGTCTACGAGCAGTACTTC.

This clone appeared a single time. Here the CDR3 DNA reads TGTGCCAGCACCCCGGGAACCCCTCCGTACGAGCAGTACTTC. Its translation is CASTPGTPPYEQYF. This chain links TRBV6-6 with TRBJ2-7; maybe TRBD2 (5 bases). V was cut by 7 bases and J by 4 bases, with 17 bases left in between. This CDR3 has 14 amino acids. Germline lookup yields CDR1 MNHNY and CDR2 SVGAGI (reference sequence).

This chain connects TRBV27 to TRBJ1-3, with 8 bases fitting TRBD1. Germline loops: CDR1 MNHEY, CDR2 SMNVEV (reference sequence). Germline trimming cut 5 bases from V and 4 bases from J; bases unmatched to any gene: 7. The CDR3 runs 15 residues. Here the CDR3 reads CASSPGGASGNTIYF. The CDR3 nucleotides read TGTGCCAGCAGTCCAGGGGGCGCTTCCGGAAACACCATATATTTT.

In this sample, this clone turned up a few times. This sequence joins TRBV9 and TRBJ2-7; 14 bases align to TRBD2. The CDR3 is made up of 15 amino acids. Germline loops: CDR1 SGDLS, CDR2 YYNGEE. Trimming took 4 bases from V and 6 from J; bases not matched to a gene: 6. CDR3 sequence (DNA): TGTGCCAGCAGCCCGTCGGGACTAGCGGGAGTCGAGCAGTACTTC. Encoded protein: CASSPSGLAGVEQYF. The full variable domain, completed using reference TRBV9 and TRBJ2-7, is DSGVTQTPKHLITATGQRVTLRCSPRSGDLSVYWYQQSLDQGLQFLIQYYNGEERAKGNILERFSAQQFPDLHSELNLSSLELGDSALYFCASSPSGLAGVEQYFGPGTRLTVT.

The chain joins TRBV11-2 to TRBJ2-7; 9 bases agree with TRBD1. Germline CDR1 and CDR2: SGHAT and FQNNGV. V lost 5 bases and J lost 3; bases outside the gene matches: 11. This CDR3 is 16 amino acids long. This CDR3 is CASSEKGQGLDYEQYF. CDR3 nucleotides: TGTGCCAGCAGCGAAAAGGGACAGGGCTTGGACTACGAGCAGTACTTC.

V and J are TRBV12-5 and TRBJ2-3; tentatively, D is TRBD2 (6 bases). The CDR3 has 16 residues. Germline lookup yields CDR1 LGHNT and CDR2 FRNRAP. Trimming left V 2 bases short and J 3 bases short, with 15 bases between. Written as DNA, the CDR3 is TGTGCTAGTGGTTTGCTCCCGGGAGTCGGGACAGATACGCAGTATTTT. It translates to CASGLLPGVGTDTQYF.

This CDR3 reads CASSFSGGRQETQYF. As DNA, the CDR3 is TGCGCCAGCAGCTTTTCGGGGGGTCGCCAAGAGACCCAGTACTTC. This chain links TRBV5-1 with TRBJ2-5; 7 nucleotides align to TRBD2. The CDR3 extends over 15 amino acids. V gave up 2 bases and J gave up 1 base; unmatched junction bases: 5. The germline gives CDR1 SGHRS, CDR2 YFSETQ.

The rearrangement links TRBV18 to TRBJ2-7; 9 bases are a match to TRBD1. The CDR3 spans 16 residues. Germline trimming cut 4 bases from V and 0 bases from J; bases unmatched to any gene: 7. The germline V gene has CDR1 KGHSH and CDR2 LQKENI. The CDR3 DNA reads TGTGCCAGCTCACTATACCGGGACAGGGTCTCCTACGAGCAGTACTTC. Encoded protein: CASSLYRDRVSYEQYF.

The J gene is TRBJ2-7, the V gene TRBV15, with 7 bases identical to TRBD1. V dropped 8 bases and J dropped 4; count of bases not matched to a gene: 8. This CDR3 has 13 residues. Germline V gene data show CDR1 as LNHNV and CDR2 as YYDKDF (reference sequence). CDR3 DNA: TGTGCCACCTCCCCTGTACAGGGGTACGAGCAGTACTTC. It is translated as CATSPVQGYEQYF.

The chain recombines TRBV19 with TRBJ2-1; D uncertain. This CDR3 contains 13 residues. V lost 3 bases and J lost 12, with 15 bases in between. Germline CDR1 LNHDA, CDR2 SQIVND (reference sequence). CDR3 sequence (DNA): TGTGCCAGTAGTATTCCGTTTCTTCAGGTGCAGTTCTTC. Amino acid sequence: CASSIPFLQVQFF.

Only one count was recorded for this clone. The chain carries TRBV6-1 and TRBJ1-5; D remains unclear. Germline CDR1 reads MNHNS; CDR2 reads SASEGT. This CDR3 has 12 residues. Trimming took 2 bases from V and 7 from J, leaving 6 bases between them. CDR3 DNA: TGTGCCAGCAGTGAAAGCGTGCAGCCCCAGCATTTT. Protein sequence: CASSESVQPQHF.